Listed below are T cell receptor beta chains from one sample, sequenced in a study of Graves' ophthalmopathy and Graves' hyperthyroidism. Each CDR3 protein is one row after TCRdb ran MiXCR on the multiplex PCR reads. The sample has approximately 640,000 distinct CDR3 sequences, 35% to 45% seen once. The material sequenced was peripheral blood. Receptor source: an adult man with Graves' ophthalmopathy. Each CDR3 is given with its conserved first and last residue. D genes are given only for firm matches. Expanded clones get a size class; other rows say once, few or many, or leave the size out.

j_gene,abundance,v_gene,d_gene,CDR3nt,CDR3aa
TRBJ2-7,.,TRBV5-1,.,TGCGCCAGCAGCTTGGTGACAGAAAAGTCCTACGAGCAGTACTTC,CASSLVTEKSYEQYF
TRBJ1-5,.,TRBV10-3,TRBD1,TGTGCCATCAGTGACCAGGGGGAGAAACAGCCCCAGCATTTT,CAISDQGEKQPQHF
TRBJ2-5,many,TRBV5-4,TRBD1,TGTGCCAGCAGGCAGACAGGGAGACAAGAGACCCAGTACTTC,CASRQTGRQETQYF
TRBJ1-5,.,TRBV2,.,TGTGCCAGCAGACTCGGGGATCAAGAGACCCAGCATTTT,CASRLGDQETQHF
TRBJ1-2,.,TRBV10-2,TRBD1,TGTGCCAGCAGTTACGGCGGGACAGGGGCCATTGGCTACACCTTC,CASSYGGTGAIGYTF
TRBJ2-2,few,TRBV20-1,TRBD1,TGCAGTGCTAGAGTACAGGGGAGAGGCACCGGGGAGCTGTTTTTT,CSARVQGRGTGELFF
TRBJ2-5,few,TRBV24-1,.,TGTGCCACCAGTGATACCCCCATTCGAGGGGGAATAGAGACCCAGTACTTC,CATSDTPIRGGIETQYF
TRBJ1-2,few,TRBV6-1,TRBD1,TGTGCCAGCAGTGAAGCGGAAAGACAGGGGCCAACTAACTATGGCTACACCTTC,CASSEAERQGPTNYGYTF
TRBJ1-1,few,TRBV5-8,.,TGTGCCAGCAGTCCCTCTCAGGGGTCCACTGAAGCTTTCTTT,CASSPSQGSTEAFF
TRBJ1-1,.,TRBV10-3,TRBD1,TGTGCCATCAGTGAGTCTGGGACAGGGGGTGAGAACACTGAAGCTTTCTTT,CAISESGTGGENTEAFF
TRBJ1-2,.,TRBV6-5,.,TGTGCCAGCAGCCTTGGGGACACCGACTATGGCTACACCTTC,CASSLGDTDYGYTF
TRBJ1-6,.,TRBV25-1,.,TGTGCCAGCAGTGATGGGGGGTATTCACCCCTCCACTTT,CASSDGGYSPLHF
TRBJ1-5,.,TRBV2,.,TGTGCCAGCGCTAAACAAGAGACCCAGCATTTT,CASAKQETQHF
TRBJ1-5,many,TRBV4-1,.,TGCGCCAGCAGCCAAGTAGGAAGCAATCAGCCCCAGCATTTT,CASSQVGSNQPQHF
TRBJ1-1,once,TRBV20-1,TRBD1,TGCAGTGCCCGCCCCGGTGGGACAGGGGATGCTGAAGCTTTCTTT,CSARPGGTGDAEAFF
TRBJ2-7,few,TRBV10-3,TRBD1,TGTGCCAGCAGATCCTCCGGGACAGGTTCCTACGAGCAGTACTTC,CASRSSGTGSYEQYF
TRBJ2-1,.,TRBV25-1,.,TGTGCCGCAACGGGGTACAATGAGCAGTTCTTC,CAATGYNEQFF
TRBJ2-2,.,TRBV19,TRBD2,TGTGCCAGTAGTAGGCGACTAGCGGGAGGCCGACCCGGGGAGCTGTTTTTT,CASSRRLAGGRPGELFF